Listed here are 27 T cell receptor beta chains from one sample, sequenced in a study of PD-1 blockade in classical Hodgkin lymphoma (dated by TCRdb to 2020 to 2022). The library was prepared using the immunoSEQ multiplex PCR assay. TCRdb retrieved this table from immuneACCESS and kept in-frame rearrangements only. Not all clones are present; in checked studies, unresolved V genes account for under half, and no reason is known for the remainder. The sample data list roughly 16,000 clones, and about nine tenths of these were observed just once. The ten biggest clones cover roughly 0.51% of the sample. The sample's time point, from its label and the paper: newly diagnosed, previously untreated cHL patient sample. Using a Miltenyi CD4+ T cell isolation kit, CD4+ T cells were purified from thawed PBMCs through magnetic negative selection. Sequences were obtained from CD4+ T cells from blood. The receptors originated from a human donor with classical Hodgkin lymphoma.

The V call is TRBV5-1, the J call TRBJ2-7; D not certain. V gave up 4 bases and J gave up 3 bases, with 11 bases separating them. In germline, CDR1 is SGHRS, CDR2 YFSETQ. This CDR3 has 13 amino acids. In nucleotides, the CDR3 is TGCGCCAGCAGCATAACTTGGGGCTACGAGCAGTACTTC. This translates into CASSITWGYEQYF.

The chain has TRBV14 and TRBJ2-1; 11 bases fit TRBD2. Germline CDR1 SGHDN, CDR2 FVKESK. The CDR3 length is 18 residues. V gave up 1 base and J gave up 2 bases; unmatched junction bases: 7. The CDR3 nucleotides read TGTGCCAGCAGCCAAGCTCGAGGTAGCGGGAGGGCCTACAATGAGCAGTTCTTC. As protein: CASSQARGSGRAYNEQFF.

This sequence joins TRBV9 and TRBJ1-3, with D unresolved. Germline-derived CDR1 and CDR2 are SGDLS and YYNGEE. The CDR3 has 15 residues. The germline V and J ends were trimmed by 5 bases and 0 bases, with 12 bases remaining between them. The CDR3 sequence is CASSLGGLSGNTIYF. CDR3 in DNA: TGTGCCAGCAGTTTAGGCGGCCTCTCTGGAAACACCATATATTTT.

The V gene is TRBV30, the J gene TRBJ2-3; D gene unclear. Germline loops: CDR1 GTSNPN, CDR2 SVGIG (reference sequence). The V end was cut by 5 bases, the J end by 2 bases, with 5 bases between. This CDR3 comprises 11 residues. CDR3 DNA sequence: TGTGCCTGGGAGAACACAGATACGCAGTATTTT. Its translation is CAWENTDTQYF.

The J gene is TRBJ2-1, the V gene TRBV25-1; 8 positions match TRBD2. Per germline, CDR1 MGHDK and CDR2 SYGVNS. After removal of 6 bases from V and 7 bases from J, the junction contained 5 bases not matched to a gene. The CDR3 has 13 amino acids. CDR3 sequence reads: CASSDSGINEQFF. Here the CDR3 DNA reads TGTGCCAGCAGCGATAGCGGGATAAATGAGCAGTTCTTC.

This chain connects TRBV27 to TRBJ1-3, with D maybe TRBD1 (5 bases). V lost 3 bases to trimming and J lost 4 bases, with 13 bases between them. This CDR3 comprises 15 residues. CDR1 is MNHEY and CDR2 is SMNVEV in the germline V gene (reference sequence). This CDR3 is CASSFNLGRGNTIYF. The CDR3 nucleotides are TGTGCCAGCAGTTTTAATCTGGGACGCGGAAACACCATATATTTT.

The chain employs TRBV4-2 and TRBJ2-1, with D unclear. V was trimmed by 5 bases and J by 7 bases, leaving 9 bases between them. Germline assignment: CDR1 LGHNA and CDR2 YNFKEQ. This CDR3 comprises 12 residues. CDR3 sequence: CASSTQNNEQFF. The CDR3 coding sequence is TGTGCCAGCAGCACCCAAAATAATGAGCAGTTCTTC.

The chain uses TRBV7-8 and TRBJ2-3; tentatively, D is TRBD1 or TRBD2 (6 bases each). V dropped 1 base and J dropped 3 bases, with 8 bases sitting between them. The CDR3 is 14 amino acids. Germline assignment: CDR1 SGHVS and CDR2 FQNEAQ. DNA for the CDR3: TGTGCCAGCAGCTTAGAGGGGGGAACAGATACGCAGTATTTT. It yields the protein CASSLEGGTDTQYF.

This sequence joins TRBV15 and TRBJ2-2; TRBD2 aligns across 9 bases. The V and J ends lost 0 bases and 7 bases, in that order; junction bases with no gene match: 9. The germline gives CDR1 LNHNV, CDR2 YYDKDF (reference sequence). This CDR3 has 17 residues. As DNA, the CDR3 is TGTGCCACCAGCAGAGATTTGGCGGGAGGGCCGAACGGGGAGCTGTTTTTT. Translating gives CATSRDLAGGPNGELFF.

The chain has TRBV5-1 and TRBJ2-7, with 9 bases fitting TRBD2. The length of the CDR3 is 14 residues. Trimming removed 1 base from V and 4 bases from J; junction bases left unmatched: 3. Germline assignment: CDR1 SGHRS and CDR2 YFSETQ. The CDR3 bases are TGCGCCAGCAGCTTGTACCTAGCGGGGTACGAGCAGTACTTC. It codes for CASSLYLAGYEQYF.

The J gene is TRBJ2-6, the V gene TRBV4-1; D gene unclear. The CDR3 extends over 19 amino acids. The V end was cut by 0 bases, the J end by 0 bases, with 15 bases between. CDR1 MGHRA and CDR2 YSYEKL come from the germline V gene. The CDR3 DNA sequence: TGCGCCAGCAGCCAAGATCCGAGTCAACCAGGCTCTGGGGCCAACGTCCTGACTTTC. This encodes CASSQDPSQPGSGANVLTF.

This clone was counted once. The chain has TRBV28 and TRBJ2-5, with D perhaps assigned TRBD1 or TRBD2 (5 bases each). Trimming removed 4 bases from V and 2 bases from J, with 20 bases in between. From germline, CDR1 is MDHEN and CDR2 SYDVKM. CDR3 length: 17 amino acids. The CDR3 DNA follows: TGTGCCAGCAGTTCCCCCCCGCCGGGACGCAGACAAGAGACCCAGTACTTC. It codes for CASSSPPPGRRQETQYF.

V gene TRBV11-2 combines with J gene TRBJ2-2; D possibly uses TRBD1 or TRBD2 (5 bases each). V was cut by 7 bases and J by 6 bases, with 15 bases left in between. The CDR3 spans 14 residues. Germline lookup yields CDR1 SGHAT and CDR2 FQNNGV. CDR3 protein: CASTRDGFAGELFF. The CDR3 DNA reads as TGTGCCAGCACAAGGGACGGATTTGCCGGGGAGCTGTTTTTT.

The rearrangement links TRBV2 to TRBJ1-1; the D gene is possibly TRBD1 (5 bases). CDR1 is SNHLY and CDR2 is FYNNEI in the germline V gene. The V and J ends lost 8 bases and 1 base respectively, with 14 bases between them. There are 14 residues in the CDR3. Written as DNA, the CDR3 is TGTGCCAGCTCGGGGGAACGGACGAACACTGAAGCTTTCTTT. Encoded protein: CASSGERTNTEAFF.

V and J are TRBV6-1 and TRBJ1-1; perhaps TRBD1 as D (5 bases). This CDR3 has 13 residues. Between the trimmed V and J ends, which lost 7 bases and 2 bases, there was a span of 11 bases. Germline CDR1 and CDR2: MNHNS and SASEGT. Here the CDR3 reads CASTRGVNTEAFF. For the CDR3, the DNA is TGTGCCAGCACGAGAGGGGTTAACACTGAAGCTTTCTTT.

The V gene is TRBV5-4, the J gene TRBJ2-5; TRBD2 matches 9 bases. Germline CDR1 and CDR2: SGHNT and YYREEE (reference sequence). V was clipped by 0 bases and J by 3 bases; unmatched bases: 9. This CDR3 contains 17 residues. This CDR3 is CASSLAIAGVREETQYF. In nucleotides, the CDR3 is TGTGCCAGCAGCTTGGCGATAGCGGGAGTGAGGGAAGAGACCCAGTACTTC.

The chain links TRBV6-4 to TRBJ1-5; D uncertain. This CDR3 has 16 residues. The V gene's germline CDR1 is MRHNA and CDR2 SNTAGT. V was cut by 2 bases and J by 5 bases, with 16 bases left in between. CDR3 in amino acids: CASSDERGVNYQPQHF. The CDR3 bases are TGTGCCAGCAGTGACGAGCGTGGGGTTAATTATCAGCCCCAGCATTTT.

The rearrangement links TRBV5-5 to TRBJ2-7; either TRBD1 or TRBD2 may fit D (6 bases each). The germline V gene has CDR1 SGHKS and CDR2 YYEKEE (reference sequence). The length of the CDR3 is 15 residues. V shed 1 base and J shed 0 bases, with 11 bases lying between them. The CDR3 loop reads CASSLRGVSSYEQYF. The CDR3 DNA reads TGTGCCAGCAGCTTGAGGGGGGTGTCCTCCTACGAGCAGTACTTC.

This clone has only one observation. V and J are TRBV7-2 and TRBJ2-1; possibly TRBD2 for D (6 bases). In germline, CDR1 is SGHTA, CDR2 FQGNSA. The CDR3 contains 13 residues. Deletions cut 8 bases from V and 4 bases from J, with 12 bases between. CDR3 DNA sequence: TGTGCCAGCGGGGGGAATCTTTACAATGAGCAGTTCTTC. It codes for CASGGNLYNEQFF.

The chain links TRBV18 to TRBJ2-7, with 11 bases identical to TRBD2. The CDR3 runs to 16 residues. Germline loops: CDR1 KGHSH, CDR2 LQKENI. V lost 4 bases to trimming and J lost 5 bases; unmatched junction nucleotides: 10. This chain's CDR3 is CASSQSMASGRNEQYF. The CDR3 DNA sequence: TGTGCCAGCTCACAAAGCATGGCTAGCGGGAGGAACGAGCAGTACTTC.

V usage is TRBV5-6 and J usage is TRBJ1-1, with a possible D match to TRBD1 (5 bases). V was cut by 4 bases and J by 7 bases, with 14 bases left in between. CDR1 is SGHDT, CDR2 YYEEEE, per germline. CDR3 length equals 13 residues. The CDR3 loop is CASSGLRQLEAFF. The CDR3 DNA sequence: TGTGCCAGCAGCGGCCTTAGACAGCTTGAAGCTTTCTTT. The full variable domain, its missing parts supplied by reference TRBV5-6 and TRBJ1-1, is DAGVTQSPTHLIKTRGQQVTLRCSPKSGHDTVSWYQQALGQGPQFIFQYYEEEERQRGNFPDRFSGHQFPNYSSELNVNALLLGDSALYLCASSGLRQLEAFFGQGTRLTVV.

The chain combines TRBV7-9 with TRBJ2-5; no definite D call. The V gene lost 3 bases and the J gene lost 1 base, with 18 bases spanning the gap. The CDR3 loop spans 17 amino acids. Germline V gene data show CDR1 as SEHNR and CDR2 as FQNEAQ (reference sequence). CDR3 DNA sequence: TGTGCCAGCAGCTTGGGTCCTTCTATTGAGTTCCAAGAGACCCAGTACTTC. Translated: CASSLGPSIEFQETQYF. Combining the CDR3 with reference TRBV7-9 and TRBJ2-5 gives the whole variable domain DTGVSQNPRHKITKRGQNVTFRCDPISEHNRLYWYRQTLGQGPEFLTYFQNEAQLEKSRLLSDRFSAERPKGSFSTLEIQRTEQGDSAMYLCASSLGPSIEFQETQYFGPGTRLLVL.

This chain joins TRBV6-6 and TRBJ1-1; D not resolved. Germline CDR1 and CDR2: MNHNY and SVGAGI (reference sequence). V was clipped by 10 bases and J by 4 bases, with 10 bases between them. The CDR3 totals 11 residues. CDR3 residues: CAIKGGTEAFF. DNA of the CDR3: TGTGCCATCAAGGGAGGCACTGAAGCTTTCTTT.

The count of this clone is one. The V call is TRBV6-6, the J call TRBJ2-5; TRBD2 agrees at 10 bases. The J call may be in error: the DNA end matches TRBJ2-7 better. Germline V gene sequence: CDR1 MNHNY, CDR2 SVGAGI (reference sequence). The length of the CDR3 is 16 residues. The CDR3 region is CASSPVASGRGDEQYF. CDR3 coding DNA: TGTGCCAGCAGCCCCGTGGCTAGCGGGAGAGGGGACGAGCAGTACTTC.

The CDR3 loop is CASSSDRVTGELFF. The CDR3 region has the DNA TGTGCCAGCAGTTCGGACAGGGTAACCGGGGAGCTGTTTTTT. The chain employs TRBV6-5 and TRBJ2-2, with TRBD1 matching over 8 bases. The junction had 3 bases not matched to a gene; V was cut back by 4 bases and J by 5 bases. The CDR3 length is 14 residues. The germline gives CDR1 MNHEY, CDR2 SVGAGI.

This chain connects TRBV28 to TRBJ1-1; 7 bases align to TRBD1. V trimming: 7 bases; J trimming: 10 bases; junction bases outside the gene matches: 9. This CDR3 is 12 amino acids long. CDR1 is MDHEN, CDR2 SYDVKM, per germline. The DNA of the CDR3 is TGTGCCAGCATCCATAGCTACAGGGGAGCTTTCTTT. It specifies CASIHSYRGAFF.

The rearrangement joins TRBV5-5 to TRBJ2-7, with 15 nucleotides matching TRBD2. CDR3 length: 16 residues. Germline trimming cut 4 bases from V and 7 bases from J; bases unmatched to any gene: 9. Looked up from germline, CDR1 is SGHKS and CDR2 is YYEKEE (reference sequence). CDR3 sequence: CASSGGTSGRLGEQYF. The CDR3 region has the DNA TGTGCCAGCAGCGGGGGGACTAGCGGGAGGCTTGGTGAGCAGTACTTC.